This T cell receptor (beta chain) was retrieved from a study of technical replicates of blood from several donors. Sequenced by immunoSEQ multiplex PCR; TCRdb stores in-frame clones only, minus some. Counted here are around 76,000 clones, about 91% occurring once; the ten biggest clones make up approximately 0.25%. The CDR3 covers 15 residues. Germline-derived CDR1 and CDR2 are SGHTA and FQGNSA. Trimming took off 4 bases at V and 0 bases at J, with 10 bases between the two ends. The sequence was collected from a human donor in good health. Sequenced input: T cells isolated from PBMCs. The chain is built from TRBV7-2 and TRBJ1-3; perhaps TRBD1 as D (5 bases). The CDR3 region is CASSSQGLSGNTIYF. In DNA, the CDR3 is TGTGCCAGCAGCTCCCAGGGCCTCTCTGGAAACACCATATATTTT. The full variable domain, in which reference TRBV7-2 and TRBJ1-3 provide the parts outside the CDR3, is GAGVSQSPSNKVTEKGKDVELRCDPISGHTALYWYRQSLGQGLEFLIYFQGNSAPDKSGLPSDRFSAERTGGSVSTLTIQRTQQEDSAVYLCASSSQGLSGNTIYFGEGSWLTVV.